These T cell receptor beta chains were read from a single sample in a study of CD4 and CD8 cells across lung adenocarcinoma regions. Each CDR3 protein gets one entry after TCRdb re-called the PCR reads with MiXCR. The table shows over 10,000 distinct CDR3 sequences, with under 75% occurring only once. Sequenced input: CD8+ T cells from the margin of a lung tumor. These receptors were taken from a female donor with lung adenocarcinoma. The CD4 and CD8 labels of this study may be unreliable. The CDR3 runs from the conserved cysteine through the conserved F or W. A D gene is named only where the DNA matches it firmly. The listing skips clone size in some rows; elsewhere it reads once, few, many or a size class.

size: many
J: TRBJ1-1
V: TRBV4-2
D: TRBD1
CDR3: CASSQQGGNTEAFF
DNA: TGTGCCAGCAGCCAGCAGGGGGGGAACACTGAAGCTTTCTTT

size: medium-sized
J: TRBJ1-4
V: TRBV6-5
D: TRBD1
CDR3: CASSSQTGSNEKLFF
DNA: TGTGCCAGCAGTAGTCAGACAGGGAGTAATGAAAAACTGTTTTTT

size: NA
J: TRBJ2-2
V: TRBV6-5
D: NA
CDR3: CASSYQGHGAGELFF
DNA: TGTGCCAGCAGTTACCAGGGGCATGGGGCCGGGGAGCTGTTTTTT

size: NA
J: TRBJ2-1
V: TRBV6-1
D: TRBD2
CDR3: CARGFQGTSANEQYF
DNA: TGTGCCAGGGGATTCCAGGGTACTAGCGCCAATGAGCAGTACTTT

size: many
J: TRBJ2-6
V: TRBV4-1
D: NA
CDR3: CASSPGPGRSSGANVLTF
DNA: TGCGCCAGCAGCCCGGGTCCGGGCAGAAGCTCTGGGGCCAACGTCCTGACTTTC

size: NA
J: TRBJ2-1
V: TRBV6-1
D: TRBD2
CDR3: CASSESGTTYNEQFF
DNA: TGTGCCAGCAGTGAAAGCGGGACCACTTACAATGAGCAGTTCTTC

size: many
J: TRBJ1-3
V: TRBV6-1
D: TRBD1
CDR3: CASSDPGTVGNTIYF
DNA: TGTGCCAGCAGTGATCCTGGGACAGTAGGAAACACCATATATTTT

size: NA
J: TRBJ2-5
V: TRBV6-1
D: TRBD1
CDR3: CASTLSSTGGKTQYF
DNA: TGTGCCAGCACCCTCTCGTCGACAGGGGGCAAGACCCAGTACTTC

size: NA
J: TRBJ2-1
V: TRBV12-3/TRBV12-4
D: TRBD2
CDR3: CASSFETSGFYNEQFF
DNA: TGTGCCAGCAGTTTTGAAACTAGCGGGTTCTACAATGAGCAGTTCTTC

size: NA
J: TRBJ2-5
V: TRBV10-1
D: TRBD2
CDR3: CASSPSGGDGETQYF
DNA: TGCGCCAGCAGTCCTTCGGGGGGTGATGGAGAGACCCAGTACTTC

size: NA
J: TRBJ2-4
V: TRBV6-1
D: NA
CDR3: CASSPGLGAKNTQYF
DNA: TGTGCCAGCAGTCCGGGGCTGGGGGCCAAAAACACTCAGTACTTC

size: large
J: TRBJ2-3
V: TRBV6-1
D: TRBD1
CDR3: CASRKQGADTQYF
DNA: TGTGCCAGCAGAAAACAGGGGGCAGATACGCAGTATTTT

size: many
J: TRBJ1-6
V: TRBV7-2
D: TRBD1
CDR3: CASSFKPGQGYGSPLHF
DNA: TGTGCCAGCAGCTTCAAGCCGGGACAGGGGTATGGGTCACCCCTCCACTTT

size: NA
J: TRBJ2-3
V: TRBV10-3
D: NA
CDR3: CAVGQGGRVTDTQYF
DNA: TGTGCCGTGGGGCAGGGGGGCCGCGTCACAGATACGCAGTATTTC

size: NA
J: TRBJ2-7
V: TRBV6-1
D: TRBD2
CDR3: CASRASGGRAKETQYF
DNA: TGTGCCAGCAGGGCTAGCGGGGGCCGTGCCAAAGAGACGCAGTACTTC

size: few
J: TRBJ2-5
V: TRBV7-2
D: NA
CDR3: CASSSTGAQETQYF
DNA: TGTGCCAGCAGCTCGACAGGTGCCCAAGAGACCCAGTACTTC

size: NA
J: TRBJ2-5
V: TRBV6-1
D: NA
CDR3: CASSEGGGSGGTQYF
DNA: TGTGCCAGCAGCGAAGGAGGAGGGTCGGGTGGGACCCAGTACTTC

size: NA
J: TRBJ2-1
V: TRBV10-2
D: NA
CDR3: CASSEGRDAYNEQFF
DNA: TGCGCCAGCAGTGAAGGGCGGGATGCCTACAATGAGCAGTTCTTC

size: many
J: TRBJ2-3
V: TRBV4-1
D: NA
CDR3: CASSQEGKGTDTQYF
DNA: TGCGCCAGCAGCCAAGAGGGGAAAGGCACAGATACGCAGTATTTT